A single sample is the source of the 12 T cell receptor beta chains below, sequenced in a study of Graves' ophthalmopathy and Graves' hyperthyroidism. TCR beta CDR3 amplification used RNA transcripts. The library came from an HTBI-primed first-round RT-PCR and a second-round multiplex PCR. MiXCR, run by TCRdb on the multiplex PCR reads, gives a single entry per CDR3 protein. The repertoire holds 300,000 to 400,000 distinct CDR3 sequences, with roughly 15% as singletons. Sequenced sample: peripheral blood. These TCRs come from an adult man with Graves' ophthalmopathy.

This clonotype has at least ten counts. The chain links TRBV2 to TRBJ2-7, with TRBD1 as a possible D gene (6 bases). This CDR3 has 13 residues. Trimming cost V 7 bases and J 3 bases, with 13 bases left between them. Looked up from germline, CDR1 is SNHLY and CDR2 is FYNNEI. CDR3 DNA: TGTGCCAGCAACGGACAGCAGTACTACGAGCAGTACTTC. Protein: CASNGQQYYEQYF.

Comments on this clonotype: One base away lies a much larger clone, so this may be a sequencing read error. J is TRBJ2-2 and V is TRBV6-5; TRBD1 might be the D (6 bases). V was pared by 0 bases and J by 3 bases, with 11 bases between. The CDR3 runs to 16 residues. Per germline, CDR1 MNHEY and CDR2 SVGAGI. Written as DNA, the CDR3 is TGTGCCAGCAGTTACTCGAGCGAGGGGGACACCGGGGAGCTGTTTTTT. It specifies CASSYSSEGDTGELFF.

This clonotype was seen repeatedly, ten times or more. The rearrangement joins TRBV13 to TRBJ2-6; TRBD1 agrees at 10 bases. This CDR3 has 18 amino acids. The V gene end was trimmed by 3 bases and the J gene end by 2 bases; junction bases not matched to a gene: 7. Germline assignment: CDR1 PRHDT and CDR2 FYEKMQ (reference sequence). The CDR3 reads CASSFRDRGFAGANVLTF. Here the CDR3 DNA reads TGTGCCAGCAGCTTCCGGGACAGGGGATTCGCTGGGGCCAACGTCCTGACTTTC.

This clonotype appeared many times. This rearrangement joins TRBV29-1 to TRBJ2-2; D is possibly TRBD2 (6 bases). With 4 bases removed from V and 6 bases from J, the gap between germline ends came to 9 bases. The length of the CDR3 is 12 residues. Germline V gene sequence: CDR1 SQVTM, CDR2 ANQGSEA. Here the CDR3 DNA reads TGCAGCGTTGGGGGGGAGTCCGGGGAGCTGTTTTTT. It is translated as CSVGGESGELFF.

In its sample, this clonotype was seen many times. The chain links TRBV9 to TRBJ2-7; D gene unclear. From germline, CDR1 is SGDLS and CDR2 YYNGEE. This CDR3 region has 15 residues. V was clipped by 5 bases and J by 1 base, with 16 bases between them. CDR3 residues: CASSRSGRPSYEQYF. The CDR3 DNA reads TGTGCCAGCAGTCGAAGTGGGCGGCCATCCTACGAGCAGTACTTC.

This clonotype was recorded many times. V is TRBV5-1 and J is TRBJ1-1, with a possible D match to TRBD1 (6 bases). CDR3 length: 17 amino acids. V was pared by 4 bases and J by 0 bases, with 19 bases between. Per germline, CDR1 SGHRS and CDR2 YFSETQ. CDR3 sequence (DNA): TGCGCCAGCAGCCGATTCGAGGGGGAACAAATGAACACTGAAGCTTTCTTT. Its translation is CASSRFEGEQMNTEAFF.

This clonotype appeared many times. The V call is TRBV10-3, the J call TRBJ2-7, with D unclear. Trimming removed 3 bases at V and 6 bases at J, with 12 bases between. Per the germline V gene, CDR1 is ENHRY and CDR2 is SYGVKD. The CDR3 runs 13 residues. CDR3 sequence (DNA): TGTGCCATCAGTGATGGTCCCGGGTCCGAGCAGTACTTC. Its protein product is CAISDGPGSEQYF.

This clonotype was observed many times. CDR3 amino acids: CASRRLAGPQETQYF. CDR3 DNA: TGTGCCAGCAGGCGACTAGCGGGACCCCAAGAGACCCAGTACTTC. The chain recombines TRBV6-2 or TRBV6-3 with TRBJ2-5, with 11 bases matching TRBD2. Germline CDR1 reads MNHEY; CDR2 reads SVGEGT. The V gene end was trimmed by 6 bases and the J gene end by 1 base; junction bases not matched to a gene: 4. The CDR3 contains 15 residues.

This clonotype was observed once. This chain links TRBV20-1 with TRBJ2-7; either TRBD1 or TRBD2 may supply D (5 bases each). CDR1 is DFQATT, CDR2 SNEGSKA, per germline (reference sequence). The CDR3 loop spans 13 amino acids. This CDR3 reads CSQAGTTHYEQYF. The CDR3 coding sequence is TGCAGCCAAGCCGGGACCACTCACTACGAGCAGTACTTC.

This clonotype was counted many times. The chain has TRBV7-8 and TRBJ1-5; perhaps TRBD1 as D (5 bases). Germline V CDR1 and CDR2: SGHVS, FQNEAQ. The CDR3 is 15 amino acids. Trimming took 1 base from V and 9 from J, leaving 16 bases between them. The CDR3 loop is CASSLDLQGPRPQHF. In DNA, the CDR3 is TGTGCCAGCAGCTTAGATCTCCAGGGCCCACGGCCCCAGCATTTT.

This clonotype was picked up many times. V is TRBV10-3 and J is TRBJ1-6, with TRBD1 matching 10 bases. This CDR3 contains 14 residues. Per germline, CDR1 ENHRY and CDR2 SYGVKD. Trimming at V came to 4 bases and at J to 9 bases, leaving 3 bases not matched to a gene. This chain's CDR3 is CAISGRDRGSPLHF. CDR3 DNA: TGTGCCATCAGTGGACGGGACAGGGGTTCACCCCTCCACTTT.

This clonotype was observed many times. The rearrangement links TRBV20-1 to TRBJ1-2, with D possibly TRBD1 on 5 matching bases. The CDR3 contains 12 residues. Germline-derived CDR1 and CDR2 are DFQATT and SNEGSKA (reference sequence). Trimming took off 5 bases at V and 4 bases at J, with 11 bases between the two ends. CDR3 coding DNA: TGCAGTGCTTTTTTAGGGGCCTATGGCTACACCTTC. Protein sequence: CSAFLGAYGYTF.